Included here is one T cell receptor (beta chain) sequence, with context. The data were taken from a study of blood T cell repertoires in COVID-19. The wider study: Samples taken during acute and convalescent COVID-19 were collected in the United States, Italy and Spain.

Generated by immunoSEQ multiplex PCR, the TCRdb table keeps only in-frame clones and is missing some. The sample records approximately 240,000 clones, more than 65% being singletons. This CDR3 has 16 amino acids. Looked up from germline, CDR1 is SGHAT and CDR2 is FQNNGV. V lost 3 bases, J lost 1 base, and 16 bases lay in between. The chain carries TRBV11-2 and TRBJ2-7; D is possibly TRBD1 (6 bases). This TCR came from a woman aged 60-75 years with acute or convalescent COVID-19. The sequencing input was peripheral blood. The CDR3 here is CASSFGSVTGSYEQYF. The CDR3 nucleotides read TGTGCCAGCAGCTTCGGGTCTGTTACAGGGTCCTACGAGCAGTACTTC.